This T cell receptor (beta chain) derives from a study of T cell clonality in common variable immunodeficiency (dated by TCRdb to the mid-2010s). Overall study outcomes, separate from this receptor: Increased TCRbeta clonality was found in CVID subjects compared with healthy controls (t-test p = 0.018), with the increase being most characteristic of about a third of subjects. Correlations of repertoire features with clinical complications were constrained by heterogeneity among patients within the CVID cohort. According to the authors, finding the cause of the higher clonality in CVID would require sequencing the repertoires of T cell subpopulations. Fewer deletions and N-nucleotide insertions were reportedly observed in CVID TCRbeta sequences, and highly modified clones with 13 or more V deletions were reportedly absent from CVID TCRbeta sequences. Even though DNA input was the same, control samples had an average of about 80,000 unique sequences each, compared with approximately 32,000 in CVID samples. Healthy controls shared more TCRbeta clones with each other than CVID subjects shared among themselves (p < 0.0001).

At the junction V is shortened by 4 bases and J by 4 bases, with 24 bases in between. Including cysteine and phenylalanine, the CDR3 has 18 amino acids. The DNA shown is the part of the CDR3 that was read: 45 bases, in frame from base 1. CDR1 and CDR2 are drawn from the germline V gene: SGHRS, YFSETQ. Standard criteria, namely reduction of serum IgG, IgA and/or IgM below the normal range together with specific antibody deficiency, were applied for the diagnosis of CVID. The CVID group comprised 45 or so subjects, about 15 female and approximately 29 male, aged about 8 to 64 years with a mean age of roughly 43. Predominantly Caucasian heritage was noted among both the CVID patients and the healthy controls. At the time of study participation, every CVID subject had been on replacement immunoglobulin therapy for one year or longer. When blood was collected, none of the CVID subjects were ill or on immunomodulatory or immunosuppressive medication. Heparinized peripheral whole blood samples of about 5 to 9 ml were collected from each donor. Genomic DNA from adults with common variable immune deficiency (CVID) and from healthy adult controls was the source for sequencing TCRbeta CDR3 repertoires. Diluted blood was density-centrifuged over Hypaque 1077 or Ficoll-Paque to isolate peripheral blood mononuclear cells. Genomic DNA was extracted from unsorted mononuclear cells by Qiagen column purification or by a centrifugation-based method.

About this clone itself: Its target antigen remains unknown. The CDR3 end is not reached by the read, which stops 3 residues before it; the germline J gene fills it in.

CVID samples and control samples contributed equivalent amounts of genomic DNA as sequencing input. For every sample, a 60 bp segment covering the rearranged TCRbeta CDR3 region was amplified and then sequenced. TCRbeta amplification used the immunoSEQ assay, a bias-corrected multiplex PCR with high-throughput sequencing. In the source study's methods: Every unique nucleotide sequence was considered a clone and was annotated with V, D and J genes, copy number and frequency. Sequences were labeled productive if in frame, and non-productive if out of frame or containing stop codons. Clonality was calculated from Shannon's entropy as previously described. Mean CDR3 Kyte-Doolittle hydropathy was derived from the predicted amino acid sequences of productive clones. Using the R hclust function, scaled V gene usage was clustered hierarchically with Manhattan distance and complete linkage. Clone sharing by CDR3 amino acid sequence was assessed by resampling 12 repertoires per group over 100 rounds. The repertoires were screened for 70 published EBV-specific TCRbeta sequences and a few hundred published CMV-specific TCRbeta sequences. A couple of CVID samples that yielded fewer than 10,000 sequences were excluded from the analysis, so roughly 40 CVID repertoires were retained. TCRdb re-hosts the immuneACCESS table, in-frame sequences only. Its copies lack some clones; in the studies checked, an unresolved V gene accounts for under half of them, and the cause for the rest is not known. V and J calls and clone size come straight from that table; D and trimming were deduced from the DNA. With 15,000 to 20,000 clones recorded, this sample contains no clone counted only once. The top ten clonotypes cover under 3% of the sample.

The receptor chain draws on TRBV5-1 and TRBJ2-1, with TRBD1 perhaps the D gene, on 6 matching bases. The sequence was obtained from a human donor with common variable immunodeficiency. The specimen was peripheral blood mononuclear cells. The DNA read from the CDR3 is TGCGCCAGCAGCGTCCGACGACAGGCCCTTATTTCTTACAATGAG. This encodes CASSVRRQALISYNE. The entire CDR3 is CASSVRRQALISYNEQFF.